This TCR beta chain was identified in a study of beta chain features in type 1 diabetes. Study-level results: Patients' naive, central memory and Treg TCRB repertoires seemed closer to one another than those of healthy donors. TCRB CDR3s from Type 1 diabetes patients were moderately but significantly shorter in all four CD4+ subsets.

The CDR3 sequence is 14 residues long. Germline V gives CDR1 LNHDA, CDR2 SQIVND (reference sequence). V was pared by 5 bases and J by 5 bases, with 13 bases between. Every isolated RNA sample was fully reverse transcribed, so sequencing captured expressed TCRB transcripts. Clones were sequenced by immunoSEQ multiplex PCR, and TCRdb holds only the in-frame ones, with some missing. This table holds more than 300,000 clones, roughly 12% found once. A word on this clone: Antigen unknown.

The sample was naive CD4+ T cells from blood. The TCR was taken from a woman aged 18 to 35 with type 1 diabetes. J is TRBJ2-1 and V is TRBV19; D not resolved. The CDR3 DNA reads as TGTGCCAGTAGTCTCCAGGCTTTCGACAATGAGCAGTTCTTC. Translating it yields CASSLQAFDNEQFF.